These 16 T cell receptor beta chains were sequenced from one sample in a study of human T cells and chemical hapten exposure. The sample's time point: patch test 3, about 24 weeks after DPC sensitization. Indicated treatment: therapeutic diphenylcyclopropenone sensitization with weekly scalp DPC. TCRdb reprocessed the RACE reads with MiXCR, giving one entry per CDR3 protein. Here the sample spans 50,000 to 65,000 distinct CDR3 sequences, roughly 9.5% being singletons. Sequences were derived from whole blood, sampled in connection with sensitization to the hapten diphenylcyclopropenone (DPC). All receptors come from a woman aged 40 to 50 with alopecia areata. Some clones in this sample may be carry-over from other donors' samples.

This clonotype counts as medium-sized. This chain links TRBV19 with TRBJ1-5, with 8 bases fitting TRBD1. The germline V gene has CDR1 LNHDA and CDR2 SQIVND (reference sequence). J was trimmed by 2 bases and V by 7 bases; bases with no gene match: 4. The CDR3 length is 14 residues. CDR3 protein: CASTVDRGNQPQHF. CDR3 coding DNA: TGTGCCAGTACCGTGGACAGGGGCAATCAGCCCCAGCATTTT. Full variable domain (rest looked up from reference TRBV19 and TRBJ1-5): DGGITQSPKYLFRKEGQNVTLSCEQNLNHDAMYWYRQDPGQGLRLIYYSQIVNDFQKGDIAEGYSVSREKKESFPLTVTSAQKNPTAFYLCASTVDRGNQPQHFGDGTRLSIL.

CDR3 in amino acids: CASGLAQSRMGQYF. The CDR3 nucleotides read TGTGCCAGCGGGCTTGCACAGAGCCGCATGGGCCAGTACTTC. J is TRBJ2-5 and V is TRBV3-1, with D uncertain. Germline-derived CDR1 and CDR2 are LGHDT and YNNKEL (reference sequence). V was clipped by 8 bases and J by 10 bases, with 23 bases between them. The CDR3 totals 14 residues.

V gene TRBV4-1 combines with J gene TRBJ1-1; D remains ambiguous. Germline CDR1 MGHRA, CDR2 YSYEKL. CDR3 length: 13 residues. V shed 0 bases and J shed 5 bases, with 7 bases lying between them. CDR3 DNA sequence: TGCGCCAGCAGCCAAGAATCACGGACTGAAGCTTTCTTT. Amino acids: CASSQESRTEAFF.

This clonotype occurred many times. This chain joins TRBV5-6 and TRBJ1-5; TRBD1 matches 9 bases. Germline CDR1 and CDR2: SGHDT and YYEEEE. The CDR3 covers 15 residues. V lost 4 bases, J lost 2 bases, and 4 bases stayed unmatched. CDR3 amino acids: CASSIRDRGNQPQHF. The CDR3 DNA sequence: TGTGCCAGCAGCATCCGGGACAGGGGCAATCAGCCCCAGCATTTT.

This clonotype was picked up a small number of times. The chain couples TRBV9 to TRBJ2-4, with D perhaps TRBD1 or TRBD2 (6 bases each). The CDR3 has 14 residues. Germline CDR1 reads SGDLS; CDR2 reads YYNGEE. V was cut by 0 bases and J by 8 bases, with 12 bases left in between. CDR3 sequence: CASSVGPGEDIQYF. In DNA, the CDR3 is TGTGCCAGCAGCGTAGGCCCAGGGGAGGACATTCAGTACTTC.

This clonotype was detected a few times. The J gene is TRBJ1-1, the V gene TRBV11-3, with 7 bases identical to TRBD1. V shed 5 bases, J shed 4 bases, and the junction held 7 bases outside the gene matches. Germline V lookup: CDR1 SGHNT, CDR2 YENEEA. CDR3 length: 14 amino acids. The CDR3 nucleotides are TGTGCCAGCAGCCCTAGGACAGGAAGCACTGAAGCTTTCTTT. Translated: CASSPRTGSTEAFF.

This clonotype has more than one count but fewer than ten. The rearrangement uses TRBV12-3 or TRBV12-4 and TRBJ1-4; 11 bases line up with TRBD1. V dropped 5 bases and J dropped 6; count of bases not matched to a gene: 8. This CDR3 spans 16 amino acids. The CDR3 nucleotides are TGTGCCAGCAGTACGACCCCGGGACAGGGGGATGAAAAACTGTTTTTT. Translating gives CASSTTPGQGDEKLFF.

This clonotype was observed at least ten times. The genes are TRBV2 and TRBJ2-1; D unresolved. The CDR3 runs 13 residues. Germline assignment: CDR1 SNHLY and CDR2 FYNNEI. V lost 7 bases, J lost 4 bases, and 11 bases lay in between. CDR3 loop: CASKSRKYNEQFF. The CDR3 DNA is TGTGCCAGCAAGTCCAGAAAGTACAATGAGCAGTTCTTC.

CDR3 nucleotides: TGTGCCAGCAGCTTAGTCACGACGACGGGAGATAACTATGGCTACACCTTC. Protein sequence: CASSLVTTTGDNYGYTF. The chain carries TRBV11-2 and TRBJ1-2, with D uncertain. V lost 1 base and J lost 1, with 16 bases in between. In germline, CDR1 is SGHAT, CDR2 FQNNGV. CDR3 length: 17 residues.

In this sample, this clonotype turned up many times. This chain links TRBV20-1 with TRBJ1-5; unclear D gene. V shed 6 bases and J shed 5 bases, with 17 bases lying between them. CDR1 DFQATT and CDR2 SNEGSKA come from the germline V gene (reference sequence). The length of the CDR3 is 14 residues. The CDR3, as DNA: TGCAGTGCAGGCCCCCCAGCGGGCGATCAGCCCCAGCATTTT. Translation gives CSAGPPAGDQPQHF.

This clonotype came up a few times. The rearrangement links TRBV3-1 to TRBJ2-7, with D hard to call. V shed 0 bases and J shed 0 bases, with 6 bases lying between them. The CDR3 loop spans 14 amino acids. In germline, CDR1 is LGHDT, CDR2 YNNKEL (reference sequence). The CDR3 loop reads CASSQDVVSYEQYF. CDR3 sequence (DNA): TGTGCCAGCAGCCAAGATGTCGTCTCCTACGAGCAGTACTTC.

This clonotype was recorded many times. The chain combines TRBV7-9 with TRBJ2-6; possibly TRBD2 for D (5 bases). The CDR3 has 18 residues. The V end lost 5 bases, the J end lost 0 bases, and 17 bases lay between the germline ends. CDR1 is SEHNR and CDR2 is FQNEAQ in the germline V gene (reference sequence). The CDR3 is CASSNREIHISGANVLTF. CDR3 nucleotides: TGTGCCAGCAGCAACCGGGAAATCCATATCTCTGGGGCCAACGTCCTGACTTTC.

This clonotype was observed a handful of times. The CDR3 loop is CASSQTGHRTDTQYF. The CDR3 DNA sequence: TGTGCCAGCAGCCAAACGGGACATCGCACAGATACGCAGTATTTT. V usage is TRBV3-1 and J usage is TRBJ2-3; D perhaps matches TRBD1 (6 bases). The CDR3 has 15 amino acids. CDR1 is LGHDT and CDR2 is YNNKEL in the germline V gene (reference sequence). Trimming shortened V by 2 bases and J by 1 base, and 10 bases separated the two germline ends.

This clonotype was picked up a small number of times. This rearrangement joins TRBV4-2 to TRBJ1-1; 9 bases align to TRBD1. There are 14 residues in the CDR3. The V segment lost 4 bases and the J segment 5 bases; nucleotides outside the gene matches: 5. CDR1 and CDR2 (germline): LGHNA, YNFKEQ. The CDR3 loop reads CASSPRQGGTEAFF. CDR3 sequence (DNA): TGTGCCAGCAGCCCAAGACAGGGGGGGACTGAAGCTTTCTTT.

This clonotype was seen repeatedly, ten times or more. The rearrangement links TRBV5-4 to TRBJ1-1; D is undetermined. Germline V gives CDR1 SGHNT, CDR2 YYREEE (reference sequence). Between the trimmed V and J ends, which lost 4 bases and 4 bases, there was a span of 14 bases. The CDR3 length is 14 residues. CDR3 amino acids: CASSPGGRGTEAFF. The DNA for the CDR3 is TGTGCCAGCAGCCCGGGAGGAAGAGGCACTGAAGCTTTCTTT.

This clonotype has a count of ten or more. This chain connects TRBV7-9 to TRBJ1-4; tentatively, D is TRBD1 (5 bases). This CDR3 spans 15 amino acids. The V gene's germline CDR1 is SEHNR and CDR2 FQNEAQ (reference sequence). V dropped 0 bases and J dropped 2 bases, with 7 bases sitting between them. CDR3 sequence (DNA): TGTGCCAGCAGCTTAGCCGCAGGGACTAATGAAAAACTGTTTTTT. This translates into CASSLAAGTNEKLFF.